This T cell receptor (beta chain) is drawn from a study of beta chain features in type 1 diabetes. The study, taken as a whole, reports: Fewer insertions but more deletions were seen at VDJ junctions in type 1 diabetes patients.

Expressed TCRB transcripts were sequenced, since all the RNA that had been isolated was reverse transcribed. Data came from immunoSEQ multiplex PCR; TCRdb stores just in-frame clones and leaves some out. There are roughly 250,000 clones in the sample; about 9.3% occur only once, and less than 0.035% lies in the top ten. J was trimmed by 1 base and V by 2 bases; bases with no gene match: 4. This CDR3 has 16 residues. CDR1 SGHDT and CDR2 YYEEEE come from the germline V gene. The table lists this clone with a few counts. Its target is not known. Specimen: naive CD4+ T cells from blood. The V call is TRBV5-6, the J call TRBJ2-3; 10 bases are shared with TRBD2. The TCR was taken from a woman under 30 in good health. The CDR3 sequence is CASSLFTSGGTDTQYF. The CDR3 coding sequence is TGTGCCAGCAGCTTATTCACTAGCGGGGGCACAGATACGCAGTATTTT.